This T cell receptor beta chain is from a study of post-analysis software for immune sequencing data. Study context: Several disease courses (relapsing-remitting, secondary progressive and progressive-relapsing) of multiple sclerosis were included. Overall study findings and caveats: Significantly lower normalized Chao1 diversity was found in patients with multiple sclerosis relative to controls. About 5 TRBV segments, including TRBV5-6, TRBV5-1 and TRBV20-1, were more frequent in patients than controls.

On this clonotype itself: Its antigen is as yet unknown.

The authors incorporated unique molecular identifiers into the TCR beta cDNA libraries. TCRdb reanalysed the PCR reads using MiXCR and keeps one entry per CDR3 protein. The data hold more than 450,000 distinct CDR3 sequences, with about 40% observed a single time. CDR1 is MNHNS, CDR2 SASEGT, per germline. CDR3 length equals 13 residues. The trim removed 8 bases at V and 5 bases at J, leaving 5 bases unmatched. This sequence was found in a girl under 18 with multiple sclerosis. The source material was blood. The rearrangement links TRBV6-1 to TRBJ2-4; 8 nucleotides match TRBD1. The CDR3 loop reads CASGQTGENIQYF. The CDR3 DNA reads TGTGCCAGCGGGCAGACAGGGGAAAACATTCAGTACTTC.